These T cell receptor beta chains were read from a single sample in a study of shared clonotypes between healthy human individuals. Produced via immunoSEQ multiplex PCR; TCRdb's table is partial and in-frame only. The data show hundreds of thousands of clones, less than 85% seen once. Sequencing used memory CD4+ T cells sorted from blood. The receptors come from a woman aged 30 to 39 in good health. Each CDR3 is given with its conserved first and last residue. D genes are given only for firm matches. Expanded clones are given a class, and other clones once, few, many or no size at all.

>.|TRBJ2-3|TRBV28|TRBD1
TGTGCCAGCAGTATAGACAGGGGGTCGAGCACAGATACGCAGTATTTT
CASSIDRGSSTDTQYF
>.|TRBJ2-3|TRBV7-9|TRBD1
TGTGCCAGCAGCTTCGCAGCCGGGACAGGGACTGCGGATACGCAGTATTTT
CASSFAAGTGTADTQYF
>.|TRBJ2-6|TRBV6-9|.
TGTGCCAGCAGCTTCTCTTCTGGGGCCAACGTCCTGACTTTC
CASSFSSGANVLTF
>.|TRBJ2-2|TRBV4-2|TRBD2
TGTGCCAGCAGCCCCGGAAGTCCAGCGGGAGCCCCGAACACCGGGGAGCTGTTTTTT
CASSPGSPAGAPNTGELFF
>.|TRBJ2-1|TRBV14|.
TGTGCCAGCAGCTCAAGGGTAGGAGGGAAAGGTATAAATGAGCAGTTCTTC
CASSSRVGGKGINEQFF
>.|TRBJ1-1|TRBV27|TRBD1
TGTGCCAGCAGAAGACAGGGCCACACTGAAGCTTTCTTT
CASRRQGHTEAFF
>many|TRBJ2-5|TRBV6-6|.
TGTGCCAGCAGTTACTCGATCGGGCCTTCAGAGACCCAGTACTTC
CASSYSIGPSETQYF
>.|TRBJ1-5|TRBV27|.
TGTGCCAGCAGCCTACGGGGCAATCAGCCCCAGCATTTT
CASSLRGNQPQHF
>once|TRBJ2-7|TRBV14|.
TGTGCCAGCAGCTTAATACGGGGTCGCGAGCAGTACTTC
CASSLIRGREQYF
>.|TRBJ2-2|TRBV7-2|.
TGTGCCAGCAGCTCGGGCCGTGGGGGCGGGAGTGTCACCGGGGAGCTGTTTTTT
CASSSGRGGGSVTGELFF
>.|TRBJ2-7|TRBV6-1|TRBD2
TGTGCCAGCATTGCCGGGACTAGCAACATCGAGCAGTACTTC
CASIAGTSNIEQYF
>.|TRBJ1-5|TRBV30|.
TGTGCTGTATCCCTTACAGCTAATAGCAATCAGCCCCAGCATTTT
CAVSLTANSNQPQHF
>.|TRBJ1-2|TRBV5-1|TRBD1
TGCGCCAGCAGCTTGTCCCCGGGACAGAGACTCTATGGCTACACCTTC
CASSLSPGQRLYGYTF
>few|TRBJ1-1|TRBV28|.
TGTGCCACCTCCGGTAGGAACACTGAAGCTTTCTTT
CATSGRNTEAFF
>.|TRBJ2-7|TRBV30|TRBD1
TGTGCCTGCTCGCGGACTCAGACAGGGGAGCAGTACTTC
CACSRTQTGEQYF
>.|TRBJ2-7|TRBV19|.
TGTGCCAGTAGAGGTGGTGCAGGGGGGGACTACGAGCAGTACTTC
CASRGGAGGDYEQYF
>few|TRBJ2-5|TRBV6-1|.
TGTGCCAGCAGTGAACTAGCGAACCAAGAGACCCAGTACTTC
CASSELANQETQYF
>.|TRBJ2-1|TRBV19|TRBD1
TGTGCCAGCGCACCAGGGACAGACTACAATGAGCAGTTCTTC
CASAPGTDYNEQFF
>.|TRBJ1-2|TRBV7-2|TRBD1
TGTGCCAGCACCCCCGGGACAGGGCGCTATGGCTACACCTTC
CASTPGTGRYGYTF
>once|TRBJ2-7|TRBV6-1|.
TGTGCCAGCACCATGGACAGAAACGCCCACTACGAGCAGTACTTC
CASTMDRNAHYEQYF
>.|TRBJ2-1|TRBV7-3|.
TGTGCCAGCAGCTTAGGAGGGACAATCAATGAGCAGTTCTTC
CASSLGGTINEQFF
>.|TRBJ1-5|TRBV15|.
TGTGCCACCAGCAGAGCAGGGATTAGCAATCAGCCCCAGCATTTT
CATSRAGISNQPQHF
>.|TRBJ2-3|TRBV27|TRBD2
TGTGCCAGCAGTTCGGGACTAGCGGGAGTAAAAGATACGCAGTATTTT
CASSSGLAGVKDTQYF
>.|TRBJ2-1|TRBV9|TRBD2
TGTGCCAGCAGCGCGCGGGAGGGGACACCCTCCTACAATGAGCAGTTCTTC
CASSAREGTPSYNEQFF
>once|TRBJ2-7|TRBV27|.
TGTGCCAGCAGTTTAAGCCGCTTCCGCTCCTACGAGCAGTACTTC
CASSLSRFRSYEQYF
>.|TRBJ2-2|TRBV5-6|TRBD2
TGTGCCAGCAGCTCGCGGGGGACGGCCAGCACCGGGGAGCTGTTTTTT
CASSSRGTASTGELFF
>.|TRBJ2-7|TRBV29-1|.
TGCAGCGTTGCTCAGACAGCCTTCTACGAGCAGTACTTC
CSVAQTAFYEQYF
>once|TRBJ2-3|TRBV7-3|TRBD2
TGTGCCAGCAGCTTAGGCGGACTAGCGGGCGATACGCAGTATTTT
CASSLGGLAGDTQYF
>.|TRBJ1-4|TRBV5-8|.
TGTGCCAGCAGCCCTGGACAGCACTCTAATGAAAAACTGTTTTTT
CASSPGQHSNEKLFF
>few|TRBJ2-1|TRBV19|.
TGTGCCAGTAGTAGTACAGCAGGCGGAATACCTTTCAATGAGCAGTTCTTC
CASSSTAGGIPFNEQFF
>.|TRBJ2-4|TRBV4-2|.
TGTGCCAGCAGCCAAGAATTACTAGCCAAAAACATTCAGTACTTC
CASSQELLAKNIQYF
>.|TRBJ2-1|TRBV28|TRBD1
TGTGCCAGCAGGTCGGGACAGACCACAATGTACAATGAGCAGTTCTTC
CASRSGQTTMYNEQFF
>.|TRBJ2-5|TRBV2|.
TGTGCCAGCGCGGGCCGTTTGAAGGAGACCCAGTACTTC
CASAGRLKETQYF
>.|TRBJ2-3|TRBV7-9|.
TGTGCCAGCAGCCCTAGAGGCCCAGATACGCAGTATTTT
CASSPRGPDTQYF
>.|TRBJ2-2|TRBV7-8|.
TGTGCCAGCAGCGCCCACCCGGGCGGAAACACCGGGGAGCTGTTTTTT
CASSAHPGGNTGELFF
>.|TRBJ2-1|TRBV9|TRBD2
TGTGCCAGCAGCGGATCCGTCACTCCATTAAGCGGGAGGGCCACCGAGCAGTTCTTC
CASSGSVTPLSGRATEQFF
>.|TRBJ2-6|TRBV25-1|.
TGTGCCAGCAGCGAGCCGACAGCGCCTGGGGCCAACGTCCTGACTTTC
CASSEPTAPGANVLTF
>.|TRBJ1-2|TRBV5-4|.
TGTGCCAGCAGCGGAGACGGCAACTATGGCTACACCTTC
CASSGDGNYGYTF
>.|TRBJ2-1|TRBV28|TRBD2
TGTGCCAGCAGTCTGCGACTAGCGGGAGTTGCCAATGAGCAGTTCTTC
CASSLRLAGVANEQFF
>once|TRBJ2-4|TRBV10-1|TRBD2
TGCGCCAGCGGGGGGGAAGGGTTCTTC
CASGGEGFF
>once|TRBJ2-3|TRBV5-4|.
TGTGCCAGCAGCTACGAGGGAACAGATACGCAGTATTTT
CASSYEGTDTQYF
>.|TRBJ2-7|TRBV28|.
TGTGCCAGCAGTTATGGCAGCCTCTACGAGCAGTACTTC
CASSYGSLYEQYF
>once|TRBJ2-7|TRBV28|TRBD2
TGTGCCAGCAGTTTAGGCGGGAGTCGCGAGCAGTACTTC
CASSLGGSREQYF
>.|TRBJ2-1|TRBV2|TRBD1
TGTGCCAGCAAAGGGACAGGTGATTTCAATGAGCAGTTCTTC
CASKGTGDFNEQFF
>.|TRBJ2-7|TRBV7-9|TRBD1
TGTGCCAGCAGCATACAGGGGAGCTCCTACGAGCAGTACTTC
CASSIQGSSYEQYF
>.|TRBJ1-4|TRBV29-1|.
TGCAGCGTTGCGAGTCTCCGGGGGGAAAAACTGTTTTTT
CSVASLRGEKLFF
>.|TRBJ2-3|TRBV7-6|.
TGTGCCAGCAGTGGGGGAAACACAGATACGCAGTATTTT
CASSGGNTDTQYF
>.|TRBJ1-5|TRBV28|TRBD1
TGTGCCAGCAGACTACAGGGGTGGAATCAGCCCCAGCATTTT
CASRLQGWNQPQHF
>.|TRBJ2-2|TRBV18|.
TGTGCCAGCTCACCAGAGGGAGCGGCCGGGGAGCTGTTTTTT
CASSPEGAAGELFF
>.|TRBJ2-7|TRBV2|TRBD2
TGTGCCAGCAGTGAAGGGCTAGCGGTCTACGAGCAGTACTTC
CASSEGLAVYEQYF
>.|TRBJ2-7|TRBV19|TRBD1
TGTGCCGCCAGCCAGGGGGCGGGTGAGCAGTACTTC
CAASQGAGEQYF
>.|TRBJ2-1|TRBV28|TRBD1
TGTGCCAGCATCGTTGGGGGGACAGGTGGCAATGAGCAGTTCTTC
CASIVGGTGGNEQFF
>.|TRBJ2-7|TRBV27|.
TGTGCCAGCCGAGGTGAAGGAGCCTTTTCCTACGAGCAGTACTTC
CASRGEGAFSYEQYF
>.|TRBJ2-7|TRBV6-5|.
TGTGCCAGCAGCCCTAGGGAATACTACGAGCAGTACTTC
CASSPREYYEQYF
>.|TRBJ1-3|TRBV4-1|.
TGCGCCAGCAGCCAGGTGCCGGGGGGGGAGCACACCATATATTTT
CASSQVPGGEHTIYF
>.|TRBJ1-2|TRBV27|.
TGTGCCAGCAGAGGGGGTTATGACTATGGCTACACCTTC
CASRGGYDYGYTF
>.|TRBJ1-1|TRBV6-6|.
TGTGCCAGCAGTACAGCCTCAACCTGGGAAGCTTTCTTT
CASSTASTWEAFF
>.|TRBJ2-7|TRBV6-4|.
TGTGCCAGCAGCGCTCAAGGGTGGGCGGGCGAGCAGTACTTC
CASSAQGWAGEQYF
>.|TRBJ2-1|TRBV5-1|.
TGCGCCAGCAGTGAGGGAAATGAGCAGTTCTTC
CASSEGNEQFF
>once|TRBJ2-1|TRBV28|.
TGTGCCAGCAGCCCACGGTACGACAATGAGCAGTTCTTC
CASSPRYDNEQFF